This TCR beta chain was found in a study of blood T cell repertoires in COVID-19. At the level of the study: The origin of the acute and convalescent COVID-19 samples was the United States, Italy and Spain. Nucleic acid was either cDNA or gDNA, and it came from T cells, B-cell-depleted T cells, or PBMCs.

The CDR3 has 13 amino acids. V lost 6 bases to trimming and J lost 10 bases; unmatched junction nucleotides: 10. CDR1 KGHSH and CDR2 LQKENI come from the germline V gene. Original processing notes: Estimates of nucleated cell counts were drawn from the amplification of reference gene primers. Produced via immunoSEQ multiplex PCR; TCRdb's table is partial and in-frame only. V and J calls and clone size are those listed in that table; D and trimming were worked out from the DNA. Of tens of thousands of clones in the sample, 81% were seen once. The chain is built from TRBV18 and TRBJ1-2; 8 nucleotides match TRBD1. This sequence originates from a woman in her seventies with acute or convalescent COVID-19. Input material: peripheral blood. The CDR3 coding sequence is TGTGCCAGCTCGGTGGACAGGGTCGATTACTACACCTTC. Amino acids: CASSVDRVDYYTF.